This T cell receptor beta chain was identified during a study of cytomegalovirus exposure and HLA in healthy donors. Study-level points and caveats: Productive status was seen about 90% or about 30% of the time for most TCR beta V segments in an earlier analysis.

The germline gives CDR1 SGHTA, CDR2 FQGTGA. Trimming took off 1 base at V and 5 bases at J, with 11 bases between the two ends. This CDR3 is 15 amino acids long. Comments on this clone: The antigen remains undetermined.

PCR was performed using 60 Vbeta and 13 Jbeta primers. TCRdb's copy holds only in-frame clones and misses some; the assay was immunoSEQ multiplex PCR. The sample carries about 230,000 clones, 70% to 80% recorded once. The rearrangement uses TRBV7-3 and TRBJ2-2, with a weak D call TRBD2 (5 bases). This TCR was recovered from a woman in her sixties in good health and CMV-seropositive. Input material: PBMCs. The CDR3 spells CASSLSLGVTGELFF. In nucleotides, the CDR3 is TGTGCCAGCAGCTTAAGTCTGGGAGTGACCGGGGAGCTGTTTTTT.